The 17 T cell receptor beta chains given below trace back to one sample, sequenced in a study of early T cells in non-severe SARS-CoV-2 infection. TCRdb itself ran the 5' RACE reads through MiXCR, one entry per CDR3 protein. The table shows more than 85,000 distinct CDR3 sequences, with around 16% occurring only once. The sequencing used whole blood, collected at baseline. Receptors originate from an adult who was a healthcare worker with PCR-confirmed SARS-CoV-2 infection or an uninfected control (not recorded which).

V and J are TRBV5-1 and TRBJ1-1; tentative D call: TRBD1 (5 bases). Germline V gene data show CDR1 as SGHRS and CDR2 as YFSETQ. The CDR3 has 13 residues. Trimming removed 5 bases from V and 3 bases from J, with 11 bases in between. The CDR3 here is CASRAAQDTEAFF. CDR3 DNA: TGCGCCAGCAGAGCCGCACAGGACACTGAAGCTTTCTTT.

This clonotype has a handful of counts. J is TRBJ2-2 and V is TRBV20-1, with 10 bases identical to TRBD2. This CDR3 is 14 amino acids long. The trim removed 0 bases at V and 6 bases at J, leaving 1 base unmatched. Germline assignment: CDR1 DFQATT and CDR2 SNEGSKA (reference sequence). Here the CDR3 reads CSARDTSGAGELFF. The CDR3 coding sequence is TGCAGTGCTAGAGATACTAGCGGGGCCGGGGAGCTGTTTTTT.

The chain has TRBV28 and TRBJ1-1; D gene uncertain. The germline V and J ends were trimmed by 5 bases and 1 base, with 11 bases remaining between them. CDR3 length: 14 residues. The germline V gene has CDR1 MDHEN and CDR2 SYDVKM. CDR3 coding DNA: TGTGCCAGCAGTCTCATTCCCCGGAACACTGAAGCTTTCTTT. It is translated as CASSLIPRNTEAFF.

In DNA, the CDR3 is TGTGCCACCAGCAGAGATGTGGCCTCCTACAATGAGCAGTTCTTC. Residues: CATSRDVASYNEQFF. The genes are TRBV15 and TRBJ2-1; D is uncertain. The germline CDR1 and CDR2 sequences are LNHNV and YYDKDF (reference sequence). Trimming removed 0 bases from V and 0 bases from J, with 6 bases in between. CDR3 length equals 15 residues. The whole variable domain, filled in from reference TRBV15 and TRBJ2-1, reads DAMVIQNPRYQVTQFGKPVTLSCSQTLNHNVMYWYQQKSSQAPKLLFHYYDKDFNNEADTPDNFQSRRPNTSFCFLDIRSPGLGDTAMYLCATSRDVASYNEQFFGPGTRLTVL.

The chain carries TRBV6-5 and TRBJ2-3; 11 positions match TRBD1. Germline V lookup: CDR1 MNHEY, CDR2 SVGAGI. The CDR3 has 15 residues. V shed 2 bases, J shed 6 bases, and the junction held 4 bases outside the gene matches. CDR3 DNA: TGTGCCAGCAGTTACCGGACAGGGGGCAGGGATACGCAGTATTTT. Translation gives CASSYRTGGRDTQYF.

This rearrangement joins TRBV20-1 to TRBJ2-7; TRBD2 matches at 9 bases. Germline-derived CDR1 and CDR2 are DFQATT and SNEGSKA (reference sequence). There are 13 residues in the CDR3. Trimming cost V 5 bases and J 6 bases; bases outside gene matches: 8. CDR3 bases: TGCAGTGCTCGTAGGACTAGCGAGTCCGAGCAGTACTTC. It translates to CSARRTSESEQYF.

The chain carries TRBV4-2 and TRBJ2-1, with 7 bases lining up with TRBD2. J gave up 0 bases and V 0 bases, and 5 bases lay outside the gene matches. The CDR3 totals 17 residues. Germline V gene sequence: CDR1 LGHNA, CDR2 YNFKEQ. CDR3 nucleotides: TGTGCCAGCAGCCAAGAGGACCGCGGGAGCTCCTACAATGAGCAGTTCTTC. Protein: CASSQEDRGSSYNEQFF.

This clonotype has a handful of counts. This sequence joins TRBV20-1 and TRBJ2-7; D may match TRBD1 or TRBD2 (5 bases each). V lost 3 bases and J 0 bases, leaving 12 bases between the germline ends. The CDR3 extends over 14 amino acids. CDR1 and CDR2 (germline): DFQATT, SNEGSKA (reference sequence). The CDR3 sequence is CSARGVLSSYEQYF. The CDR3 nucleotides read TGCAGTGCTAGGGGGGTTCTGTCCTCCTACGAGCAGTACTTC.

This clonotype was counted a few times. V and J are TRBV4-1 and TRBJ2-1, with 8 bases identical to TRBD2. Germline CDR1 reads MGHRA; CDR2 reads YSYEKL. V dropped 4 bases and J dropped 3; count of bases not matched to a gene: 5. This CDR3 is built from 15 residues. The CDR3 spells CASSRTGTSYNEQFF. The CDR3 DNA reads TGCGCCAGCAGCCGGACCGGGACTAGCTACAATGAGCAGTTCTTC.

The rearrangement joins TRBV7-6 to TRBJ2-1; TRBD2 aligns across 10 bases. In germline, CDR1 is SGHVS, CDR2 FNYEAQ. With V trimmed by 6 bases and J by 10 bases, 12 bases remained unmatched. The CDR3 totals 15 residues. The CDR3 nucleotides read TGTGCCAGCAGTATGGGAACTAGCGGGACCAACGAGCAGTTCTTC. Protein sequence: CASSMGTSGTNEQFF. Full variable domain (outside the CDR3, taken from reference TRBV7-6 and TRBJ2-1): GAGVSQSPRYKVTKRGQDVALRCDPISGHVSLYWYRQALGQGPEFLTYFNYEAQQDKSGLPNDRFSAERPEGSISTLTIQRTEQRDSAMYRCASSMGTSGTNEQFFGPGTRLTVL.

Only a few counts were recorded for this clonotype. V usage is TRBV4-2 and J usage is TRBJ2-7; TRBD2 might be the D (6 bases). The CDR3 loop spans 13 amino acids. The germline V gene encodes CDR1 LGHNA and CDR2 YNFKEQ. The ends were cut back, 0 bases at V and 12 bases at J, with 15 bases in the middle. CDR3 residues: CASSQDGVLARYF. CDR3 nucleotide sequence: TGTGCCAGCAGCCAAGACGGGGTTCTAGCGCGGTACTTC.

This clonotype was picked up many times. The chain combines TRBV9 with TRBJ1-2; D gene uncertain. The germline V and J ends were trimmed by 2 bases and 1 base, with 6 bases remaining between them. The length of the CDR3 is 13 residues. The V gene's germline CDR1 is SGDLS and CDR2 YYNGEE. In DNA form, the CDR3 reads TGTGCCAGCAGCGTGGAGGATAACTATGGCTACACCTTC. Protein: CASSVEDNYGYTF.

The chain has TRBV5-1 and TRBJ2-3; 10 bases are a match to TRBD2. The J segment lost 2 bases and the V segment lost 0 bases, leaving 3 bases of the junction unmatched. There are 16 residues in the CDR3. Germline V lookup: CDR1 SGHRS, CDR2 YFSETQ. CDR3 sequence (DNA): TGCGCCAGCAGCTTGGTACTAGCGGGGACCACAGATACGCAGTATTTT. It translates to CASSLVLAGTTDTQYF.

This clonotype was found a few times. As the CDR3 is not closed by the conserved phenylalanine or tryptophan, this likely results from a read error. V is TRBV20-1 and J is TRBJ1-6; 7 bases line up with TRBD1. V lost 6 bases to trimming and J lost 1 base; unmatched junction nucleotides: 6. Germline values: CDR1 DFQATT, CDR2 SNEGSKA (reference sequence). The CDR3 length is 15 residues. The CDR3 DNA is TGCAGTGCCCGGACAGGAGGGTCCTATAATTCACCCCTCCACCTT. Its protein is CSARTGGSYNSPLHL.

The J gene is TRBJ2-5, the V gene TRBV19; D is unclear. Looked up from germline, CDR1 is LNHDA and CDR2 is SQIVND (reference sequence). The CDR3 loop spans 13 amino acids. Deletions cut 9 bases from V and 8 bases from J, with 19 bases between. Written as DNA, the CDR3 is TGTGCCAGATTGAGGACGGTGGCGGAAACCCAGTACTTC. This translates into CARLRTVAETQYF.

This clonotype was detected many times. This chain joins TRBV4-1 and TRBJ2-2; unclear D gene. Between the trimmed V and J ends, which lost 2 bases and 1 base, there was a span of 17 bases. CDR3 length: 18 amino acids. Germline CDR1 is MGHRA and CDR2 is YSYEKL. The CDR3 sequence: CASSQIAPGQRNTGELFF. CDR3 nucleotides: TGCGCCAGCAGCCAAATTGCCCCTGGGCAGAGGAACACCGGGGAGCTGTTTTTT.

This clonotype was observed a handful of times. J is TRBJ1-3 and V is TRBV4-2; D is unresolved. This CDR3 has 15 amino acids. Germline assignment: CDR1 LGHNA and CDR2 YNFKEQ. V was pared by 1 base and J by 0 bases, with 7 bases between. The CDR3 spells CASSQGRYSGNTIYF. The CDR3 DNA is TGTGCCAGCAGCCAAGGGCGCTACTCTGGAAACACCATATATTTT.